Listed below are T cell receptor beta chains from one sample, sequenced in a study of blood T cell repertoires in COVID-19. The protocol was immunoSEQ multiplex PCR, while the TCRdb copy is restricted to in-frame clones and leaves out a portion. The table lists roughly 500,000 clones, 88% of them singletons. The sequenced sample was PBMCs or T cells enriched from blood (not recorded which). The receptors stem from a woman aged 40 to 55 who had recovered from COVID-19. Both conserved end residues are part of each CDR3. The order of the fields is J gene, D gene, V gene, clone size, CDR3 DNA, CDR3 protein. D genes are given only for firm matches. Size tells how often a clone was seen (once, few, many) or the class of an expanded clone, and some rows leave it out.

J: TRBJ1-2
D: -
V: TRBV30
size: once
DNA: TGTGCCTGGAACGGGGCTAACTATGGCTACACCTTC
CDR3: CAWNGANYGYTF

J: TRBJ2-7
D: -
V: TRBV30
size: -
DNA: TGTGCCTGGAGTGTACCCGGGGGCGAGCAGTACTTC
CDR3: CAWSVPGGEQYF

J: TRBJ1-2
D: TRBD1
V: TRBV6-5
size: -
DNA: TGTGCCAGTACCGACGCGGGACAGGGGGGTGGCGGCTACACCTTC
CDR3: CASTDAGQGGGGYTF

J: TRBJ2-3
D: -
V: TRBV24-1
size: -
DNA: TGTGCCACCAGTGATTTGAGCGGACGGAGCACAGATACGCAGTATTTT
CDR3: CATSDLSGRSTDTQYF

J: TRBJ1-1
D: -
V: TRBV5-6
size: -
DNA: TGTGCCAGCAGCTTGGTAACGGGGATTGACCGACCCTTGGACACTGAAGCTTTCTTT
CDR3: CASSLVTGIDRPLDTEAFF

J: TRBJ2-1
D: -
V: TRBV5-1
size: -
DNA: TGCGCCAGCAGCTTGGGGCCGAGAGGGCTCAATGAGCAGTTCTTC
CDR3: CASSLGPRGLNEQFF

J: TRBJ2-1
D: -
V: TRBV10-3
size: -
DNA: TGTGCCATCAGTGAGCCCTTCCCGGGGAATGAGCAGTTCTTC
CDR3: CAISEPFPGNEQFF

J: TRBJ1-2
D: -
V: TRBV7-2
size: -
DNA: TGTGCCAGCAGCTCGGACAGAACCTATGGCTACACCTTC
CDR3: CASSSDRTYGYTF

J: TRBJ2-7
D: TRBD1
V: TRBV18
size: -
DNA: TGTGCCAGCTCACCGAACAGCCGGGACAGCTCCTACGAGCAGTACTTC
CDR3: CASSPNSRDSSYEQYF

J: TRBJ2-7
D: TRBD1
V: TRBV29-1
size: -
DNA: TGCAGCGTTGCGGACAGGGCCAACGAGCAGTACTTC
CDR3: CSVADRANEQYF

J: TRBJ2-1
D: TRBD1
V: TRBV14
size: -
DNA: TGTGCCAGCAGCCCCTACATAGACAGGGGAATCGACAATGAGCAGTTCTTC
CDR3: CASSPYIDRGIDNEQFF

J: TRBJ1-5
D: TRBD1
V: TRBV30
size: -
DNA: TGTGCCTGGAGCACAGGGGCTCAGCCCCAGCATTTT
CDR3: CAWSTGAQPQHF

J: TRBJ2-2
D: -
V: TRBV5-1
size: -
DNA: TGCGCCAGCAGCTTACCGGGGTCCGGGGAGCTGTTTTTT
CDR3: CASSLPGSGELFF

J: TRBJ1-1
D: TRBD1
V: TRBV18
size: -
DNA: TGTGCCAGCTCACCGGACAGGGACGGAGCTTTCTTT
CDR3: CASSPDRDGAFF